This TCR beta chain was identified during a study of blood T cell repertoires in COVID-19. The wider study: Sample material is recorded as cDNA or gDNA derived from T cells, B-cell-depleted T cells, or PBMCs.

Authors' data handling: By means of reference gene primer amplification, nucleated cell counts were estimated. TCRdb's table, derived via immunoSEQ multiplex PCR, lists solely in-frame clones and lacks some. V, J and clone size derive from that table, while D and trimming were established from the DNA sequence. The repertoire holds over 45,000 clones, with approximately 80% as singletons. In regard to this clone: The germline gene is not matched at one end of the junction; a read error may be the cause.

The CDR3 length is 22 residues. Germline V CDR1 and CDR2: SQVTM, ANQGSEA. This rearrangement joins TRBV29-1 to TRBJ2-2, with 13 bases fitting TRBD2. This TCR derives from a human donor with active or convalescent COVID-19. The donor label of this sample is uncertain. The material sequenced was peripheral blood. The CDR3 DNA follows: TGCAGCGTTGAACACTCCCCAAGAAGGACTAGCGGGAGTGGGATTAAGGACCGGGGAGCTGTTTTT. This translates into CSVEHSPRRTSGSGIKDRGAVF.